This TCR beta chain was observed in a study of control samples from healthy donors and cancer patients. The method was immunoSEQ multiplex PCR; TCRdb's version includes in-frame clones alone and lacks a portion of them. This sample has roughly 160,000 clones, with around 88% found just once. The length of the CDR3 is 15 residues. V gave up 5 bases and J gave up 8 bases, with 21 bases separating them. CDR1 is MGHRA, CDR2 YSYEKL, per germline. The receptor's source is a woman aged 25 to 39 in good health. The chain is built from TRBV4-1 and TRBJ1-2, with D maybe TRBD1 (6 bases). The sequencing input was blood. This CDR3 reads CASSFVSGDVRGYTF. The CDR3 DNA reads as TGCGCCAGCAGCTTCGTCTCAGGGGACGTGAGAGGCTACACCTTC.